The TCR beta chain described here comes from a study of blood T cell repertoires in COVID-19. The germline V and J ends were trimmed by 5 bases and 7 bases, with 15 bases remaining between them. CDR3 length equals 14 residues. The germline gives CDR1 SGHRS, CDR2 YFSETQ. Sequenced by immunoSEQ multiplex PCR; TCRdb stores in-frame clones only, minus some. The sample holds roughly 200,000 clones; about 80% are singletons and the top ten take less than 2%. This receptor was taken from a human donor in a cohort sampled during active COVID-19. This chain links TRBV5-1 with TRBJ1-4, with D perhaps TRBD1 (6 bases). Material for sequencing was peripheral blood. The CDR3 sequence: CASSIQGGIEKLFF. In DNA form, the CDR3 reads TGCGCCAGCAGTATACAGGGAGGGATTGAAAAACTGTTTTTT.